This TCR beta chain emerged from a study of regulatory T cells. The PCR used 52 TRBV and 13 TRBJ primers. Method: immunoSEQ multiplex PCR; TCRdb's copy keeps in-frame clones and lacks some. This table has tens of thousands of clones, 93% appearing once. The study, taken as a whole, reports: Patient repertoires had restricted TRB V-J pairs and skewed V and J usage, most in Tregs. Shannon entropy was nonsignificantly lower in patient CD8+ T cells than control CD8+ cells.

Autoimmunity was present in every CD3G-deficient patient, worse in two. Patients aged 2 to 39 years had fewer naive and more memory CD4+ and CD8+ T cells. Germline V CDR1 and CDR2: SEHNR, FQNEAQ (reference sequence). This CDR3 spans 17 amino acids. With 6 bases clipped from V and 2 bases from J, the junction kept 5 bases outside the gene matches. In regard to this clone: Its target is unknown.

This chain connects TRBV7-9 to TRBJ2-6, with TRBD1 identical over 12 bases. This clonotype was obtained from a child aged 2-15 years with CD3G deficiency. Material: CD8+ T cells sorted from blood. In nucleotides, the CDR3 is TGTGCCAGCAGGGCAGGGACAGGGGGCGCTGGGGCCAACGTCCTGACTTTC. Residues: CASRAGTGGAGANVLTF.